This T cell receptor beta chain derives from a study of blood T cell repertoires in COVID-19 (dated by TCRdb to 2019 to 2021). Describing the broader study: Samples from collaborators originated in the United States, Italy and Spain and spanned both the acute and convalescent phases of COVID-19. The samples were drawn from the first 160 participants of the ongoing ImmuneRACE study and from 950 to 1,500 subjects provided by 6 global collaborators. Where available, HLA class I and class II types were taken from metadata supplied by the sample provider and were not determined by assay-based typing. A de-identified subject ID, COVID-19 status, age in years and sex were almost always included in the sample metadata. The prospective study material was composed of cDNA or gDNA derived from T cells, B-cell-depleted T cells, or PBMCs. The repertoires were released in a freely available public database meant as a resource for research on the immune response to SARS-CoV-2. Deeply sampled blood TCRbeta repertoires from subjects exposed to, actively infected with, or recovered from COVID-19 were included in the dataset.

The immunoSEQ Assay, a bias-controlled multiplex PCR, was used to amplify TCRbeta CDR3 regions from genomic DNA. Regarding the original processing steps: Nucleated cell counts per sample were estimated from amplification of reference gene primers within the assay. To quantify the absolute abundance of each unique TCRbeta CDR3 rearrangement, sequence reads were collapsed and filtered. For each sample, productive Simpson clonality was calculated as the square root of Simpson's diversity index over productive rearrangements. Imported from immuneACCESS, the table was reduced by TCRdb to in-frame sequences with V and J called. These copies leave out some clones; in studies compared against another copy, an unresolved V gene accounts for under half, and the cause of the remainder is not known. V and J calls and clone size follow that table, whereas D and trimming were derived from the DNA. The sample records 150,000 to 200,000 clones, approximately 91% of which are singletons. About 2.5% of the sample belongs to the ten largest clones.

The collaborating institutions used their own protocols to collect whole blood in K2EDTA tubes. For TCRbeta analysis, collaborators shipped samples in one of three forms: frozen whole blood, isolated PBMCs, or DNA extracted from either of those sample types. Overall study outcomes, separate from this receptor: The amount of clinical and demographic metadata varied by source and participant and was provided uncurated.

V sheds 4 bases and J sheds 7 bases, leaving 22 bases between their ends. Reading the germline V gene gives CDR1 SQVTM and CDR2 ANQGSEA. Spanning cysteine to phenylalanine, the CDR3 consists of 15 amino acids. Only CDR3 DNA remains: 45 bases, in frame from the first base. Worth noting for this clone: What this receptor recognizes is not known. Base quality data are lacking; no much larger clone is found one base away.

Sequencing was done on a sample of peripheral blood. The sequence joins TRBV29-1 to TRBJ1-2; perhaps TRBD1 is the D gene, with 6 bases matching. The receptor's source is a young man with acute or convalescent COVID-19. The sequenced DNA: TGCAGCGTTGGGACCCTGGGACAAGGATGGGGTGGCTACACCTTC. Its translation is CSVGTLGQGWGGYTF.